The source of this TCR beta chain is a study of molecular identifiers for immune sequencing clone quantification. Study details: For replicates, RNA isolated from roughly 21,000 or 96,000 naive CD8 cells was divided into five portions, of which four were sequenced. Study results and limitations: Barcodes shared by identical TCR molecules could lead to underestimated sizes of highly expanded clones.

Previously reported methods and listed TCR primers produced the bulk TCR libraries. MiXCR, applied by TCRdb to the PCR reads, yields one record per CDR3 protein. The sample contains a few hundred thousand distinct CDR3 sequences, over 20% of which appear only once. As regards this clonotype: What it recognizes is unknown.

In germline, CDR1 is SGHTA, CDR2 FQGNSA. V was trimmed by 5 bases and J by 6 bases, leaving 23 bases between them. The CDR3 sequence is 16 residues long. It was from 20,000 to 1,000,000 sorted cells, with 10%, 30% or 50% RNA, that naive CD8 libraries came. The source material was naive CD8+ T cells from blood, with Jurkat cell RNA spiked in. The subset is: FACS-sorted CD8+CD4-CCR7+CD45RA+ naive T cells. This TCR derives from a human donor in good health. Some libraries in this study had Jurkat cell RNA spiked in. V and J are TRBV7-2 and TRBJ2-7, with D possibly being TRBD1 or TRBD2 (5 bases each). The CDR3 region has the DNA TGTGCCAGCAGCCCTCGAGGGGCCGAAATAGTCCGCGAGCAGTACTTC. This translates into CASSPRGAEIVREQYF.